This record looks at one T cell receptor (beta chain) sequence and its context. No antigen is known for it. Method: immunoSEQ multiplex PCR; TCRdb's copy keeps in-frame clones and lacks some. The sample has roughly 100,000 clones, about 90% seen once. The sample belongs to a study of T cell responses to AZD1222 COVID-19 vaccine. Study findings and constraints: After the peak T cell response, and only then, were repertoires sampled. Reportedly, close to half of spike-specific TCRs are directed against unmutated variant regions.

This CDR3 contains 15 residues. The germline V gene encodes CDR1 MGHRA and CDR2 YSYEKL. Trimming cost V 3 bases and J 3 bases; bases outside gene matches: 6. The specimen comprised peripheral blood, sampled on day 0 of AZD1222 vaccination. The chain couples TRBV4-1 to TRBJ2-7; 9 bases align to TRBD1. This sequence was found in an adult in good health. For the CDR3, the DNA is TGCGCCAGCAGCCACCAGGGACAGGGTCACTACGAGCAGTACTTC. Amino acid sequence: CASSHQGQGHYEQYF.